This TCR beta chain comes out of a study of control samples from healthy donors and cancer patients. Clones were sequenced by immunoSEQ multiplex PCR, and TCRdb holds only the in-frame ones, with some missing. The sample has approximately 160,000 clones, 85% to 95% seen once; the top ten hold over 4%. After removal of 2 bases from V and 6 bases from J, the junction contained 12 bases not matched to a gene. The germline CDR1 and CDR2 sequences are SEHNR and FQNEAQ (reference sequence). CDR3 length: 17 amino acids. The rearrangement uses TRBV7-9 and TRBJ2-3; 9 bases match TRBD2. The sequenced sample consisted of blood. The sequence came from a woman aged 55-75 years in good health. The DNA of the CDR3 is TGTGCCAGCAGCTTATCTGGTGCTAGCGGGGCTTTGGATACGCAGTATTTT. This sequence encodes CASSLSGASGALDTQYF. Using reference TRBV7-9 and TRBJ2-3 for the parts outside the CDR3, the full variable domain is DTGVSQNPRHKITKRGQNVTFRCDPISEHNRLYWYRQTLGQGPEFLTYFQNEAQLEKSRLLSDRFSAERPKGSFSTLEIQRTEQGDSAMYLCASSLSGASGALDTQYFGPGTRLTVL.